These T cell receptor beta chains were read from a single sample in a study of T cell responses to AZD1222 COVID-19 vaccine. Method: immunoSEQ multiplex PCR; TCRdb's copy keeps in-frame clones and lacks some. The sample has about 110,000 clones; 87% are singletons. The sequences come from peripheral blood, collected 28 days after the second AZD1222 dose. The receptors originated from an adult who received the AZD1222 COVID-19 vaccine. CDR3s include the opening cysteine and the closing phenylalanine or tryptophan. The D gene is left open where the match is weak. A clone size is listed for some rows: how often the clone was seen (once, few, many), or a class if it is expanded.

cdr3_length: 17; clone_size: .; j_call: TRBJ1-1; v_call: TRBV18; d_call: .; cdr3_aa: CASSPTAPGRMNTEAFF; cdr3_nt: TGTGCCAGCTCACCAACAGCGCCGGGACGAATGAACACTGAAGCTTTCTTT
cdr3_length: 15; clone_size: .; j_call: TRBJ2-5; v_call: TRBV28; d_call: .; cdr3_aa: CASSLSGASIETQYF; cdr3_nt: TGTGCCAGCAGTTTATCGGGAGCTAGTATTGAGACCCAGTACTTC
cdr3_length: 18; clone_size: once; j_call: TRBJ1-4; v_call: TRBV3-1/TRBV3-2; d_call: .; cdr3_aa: CASSRTQGAHTTNEKLFF; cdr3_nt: TGTGCCAGCAGCCGAACACAGGGAGCTCACACAACTAATGAAAAACTGTTTTTT
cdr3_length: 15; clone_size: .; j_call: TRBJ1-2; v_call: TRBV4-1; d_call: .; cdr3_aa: CASSQVGQGVYGYTF; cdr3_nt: TGCGCCAGCAGCCAAGTAGGTCAGGGTGTTTATGGCTACACCTTC
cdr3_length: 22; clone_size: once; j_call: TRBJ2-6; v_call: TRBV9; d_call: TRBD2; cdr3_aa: CASSARGSREVGQSSGANVLTF; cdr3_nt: TGTGCCAGCAGTGCCAGAGGGTCGCGGGAGGTGGGCCAAAGCTCTGGGGCCAACGTCCTGACTTTC
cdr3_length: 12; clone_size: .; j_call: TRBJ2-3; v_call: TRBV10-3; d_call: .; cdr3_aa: CAISSISDTQYF; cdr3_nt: TGTGCCATCAGTTCGATTTCAGATACGCAGTATTTT
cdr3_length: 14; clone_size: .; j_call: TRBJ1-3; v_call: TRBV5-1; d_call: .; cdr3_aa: CASSLAGVGNTIYF; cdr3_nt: TGCGCCAGCAGCTTGGCCGGGGTCGGAAACACCATATATTTT
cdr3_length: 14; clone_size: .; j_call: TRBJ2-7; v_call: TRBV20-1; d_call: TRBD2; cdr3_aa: CSASSTSGSHEQYF; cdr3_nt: TGCAGTGCTAGTAGCACTAGCGGGTCCCACGAGCAGTACTTC
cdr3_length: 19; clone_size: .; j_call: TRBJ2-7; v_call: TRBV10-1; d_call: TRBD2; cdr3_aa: CASSPGTGGLAGVTYEQYF; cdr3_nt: TGCGCCAGCAGTCCCGGGACAGGAGGACTAGCGGGGGTGACCTACGAGCAGTACTTC
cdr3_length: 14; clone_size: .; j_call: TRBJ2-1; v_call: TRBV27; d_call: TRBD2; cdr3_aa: CASSSGRVSDEQFF; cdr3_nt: TGTGCCAGTTCTAGCGGGAGAGTTTCAGATGAGCAGTTCTTC
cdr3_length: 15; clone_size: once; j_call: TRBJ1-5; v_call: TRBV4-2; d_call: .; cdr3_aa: CASSQGAYSNQPQHF; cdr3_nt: TGTGCCAGCAGCCAAGGGGCCTATAGCAATCAGCCCCAGCATTTT
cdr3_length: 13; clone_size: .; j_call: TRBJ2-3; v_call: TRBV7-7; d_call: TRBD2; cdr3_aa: CASSTSGRGTQYF; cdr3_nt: TGTGCCAGCAGTACTAGCGGGAGGGGAACGCAGTATTTT
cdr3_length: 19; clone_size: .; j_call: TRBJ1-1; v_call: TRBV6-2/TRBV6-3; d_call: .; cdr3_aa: CASSYSPLTGIGMSTEAFF; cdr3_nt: TGTGCCAGCAGTTACTCGCCTTTAACAGGGATCGGGATGAGCACTGAAGCTTTCTTT
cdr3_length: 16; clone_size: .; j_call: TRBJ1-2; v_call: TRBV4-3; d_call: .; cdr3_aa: CASSQGPGQSQYGYTF; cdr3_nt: TGCGCCAGCAGCCAAGGACCAGGACAGTCGCAGTATGGCTACACCTTC
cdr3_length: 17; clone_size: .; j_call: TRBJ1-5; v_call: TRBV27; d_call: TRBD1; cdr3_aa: CASSSSLQGTLAQPQHF; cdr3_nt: TGTGCCAGCAGTTCAAGCCTACAGGGGACTCTGGCTCAGCCCCAGCATTTT
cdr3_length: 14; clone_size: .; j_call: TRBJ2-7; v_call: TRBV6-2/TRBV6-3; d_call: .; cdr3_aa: CASSQGRSSYEQYF; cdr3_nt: TGTGCCAGCAGTCAGGGTCGGAGCTCCTACGAGCAGTACTTC